This record concerns one TCR beta chain sequence. Its target is not known. TCRdb's copy holds only in-frame clones and misses some; the assay was immunoSEQ multiplex PCR. The sample includes roughly 400,000 clones, about 90% seen only once; the top ten take approximately 1.6%. V was clipped by 3 bases and J by 5 bases; unmatched bases: 4. CDR3 length equals 15 residues. CDR1 and CDR2 from the germline V gene are KGHSH and LQKENI. These data belong to a study of Ad26.COV2.S vaccination and SARS-CoV-2 variants. Study-wide context: In the COV1001 trial, the donor was in the Ad26.COV2.S arm. The study's findings and limits: Possibly, TCR breadth and depth analyses underestimated total T cell responses. Marked by substantial breadth, spike-specific CD8+ and CD4+ T cell responses were reportedly seen after vaccination.

Treatment of the sample: over 15 received Ad26.COV2.S at low or high dose, single or two shots; about 5 received placebo; per-sample allocation not given. Samples analyzed were those drawn on day 63 after the first vaccine or placebo injection. An Ad26 vector carrying the Wuhan-strain SARS-CoV-2 spike served as the vaccine. The sequencing used peripheral blood, collected in a trial of Ad26.COV2.S vaccine versus placebo. The rearrangement links TRBV18 to TRBJ2-3; 11 nucleotides match TRBD1. The receptor was isolated from a person aged 18-60 years who received the Ad26.COV2.S COVID-19 vaccine or a placebo. The CDR3 sequence: CASSPGTGGRDTQYF. The CDR3 coding sequence is TGTGCCAGCTCACCCGGGACAGGGGGGAGAGATACGCAGTATTTT.